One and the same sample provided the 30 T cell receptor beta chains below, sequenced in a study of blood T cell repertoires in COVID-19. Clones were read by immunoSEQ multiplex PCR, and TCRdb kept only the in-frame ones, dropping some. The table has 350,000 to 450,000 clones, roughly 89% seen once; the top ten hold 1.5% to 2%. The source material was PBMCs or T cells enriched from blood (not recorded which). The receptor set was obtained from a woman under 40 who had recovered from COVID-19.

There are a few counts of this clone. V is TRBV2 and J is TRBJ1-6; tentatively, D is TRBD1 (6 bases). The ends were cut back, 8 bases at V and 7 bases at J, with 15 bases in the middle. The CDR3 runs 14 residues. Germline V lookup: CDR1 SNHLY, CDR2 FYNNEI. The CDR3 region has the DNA TGTGCCAGCGGACGTCAGGGGTGGAATTCACCCCTCCACTTT. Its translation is CASGRQGWNSPLHF.

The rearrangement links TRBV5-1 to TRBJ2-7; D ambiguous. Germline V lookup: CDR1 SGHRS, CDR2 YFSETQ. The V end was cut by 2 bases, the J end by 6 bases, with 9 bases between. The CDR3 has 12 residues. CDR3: CASSLGVGEQYF. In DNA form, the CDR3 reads TGCGCCAGCAGCTTAGGAGTAGGCGAGCAGTACTTC.

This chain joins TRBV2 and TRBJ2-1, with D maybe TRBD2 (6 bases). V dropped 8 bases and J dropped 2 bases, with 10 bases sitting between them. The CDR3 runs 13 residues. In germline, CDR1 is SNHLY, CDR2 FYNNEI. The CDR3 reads CASSREAYNEQFF. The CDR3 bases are TGTGCCAGCTCGCGGGAAGCCTACAATGAGCAGTTCTTC.

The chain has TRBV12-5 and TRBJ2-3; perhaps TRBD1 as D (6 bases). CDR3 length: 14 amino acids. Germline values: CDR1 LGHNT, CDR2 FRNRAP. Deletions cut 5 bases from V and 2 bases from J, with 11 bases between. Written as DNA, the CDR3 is TGTGCTAGTGGTACCGGACAGATCACAGATACGCAGTATTTT. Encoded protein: CASGTGQITDTQYF.

CDR3: CASSLASARSSYEQYF. In nucleotides, the CDR3 is TGTGCCAGCAGCTTGGCCTCTGCGAGGAGCTCCTACGAGCAGTACTTC. The V call is TRBV5-4, the J call TRBJ2-7, with D uncertain. Between the trimmed V and J ends, which lost 0 bases and 0 bases, there was a span of 13 bases. CDR3 length: 16 amino acids. CDR1 and CDR2 (germline): SGHNT, YYREEE (reference sequence).

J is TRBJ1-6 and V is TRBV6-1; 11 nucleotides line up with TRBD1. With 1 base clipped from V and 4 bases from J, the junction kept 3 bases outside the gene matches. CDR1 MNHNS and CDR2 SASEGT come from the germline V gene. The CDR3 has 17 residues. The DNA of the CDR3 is TGTGCCAGCAGTGAAGGGGGGACAGGGGGGTATAATTCACCCCTCCACTTT. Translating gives CASSEGGTGGYNSPLHF.

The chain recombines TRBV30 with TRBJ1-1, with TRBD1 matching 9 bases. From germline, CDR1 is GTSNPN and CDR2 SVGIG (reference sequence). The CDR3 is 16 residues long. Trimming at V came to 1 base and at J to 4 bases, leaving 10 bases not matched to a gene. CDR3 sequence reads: CAWSGRRGQGVTEAFF. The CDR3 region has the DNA TGTGCCTGGAGTGGACGACGGGGACAGGGTGTCACTGAAGCTTTCTTT.

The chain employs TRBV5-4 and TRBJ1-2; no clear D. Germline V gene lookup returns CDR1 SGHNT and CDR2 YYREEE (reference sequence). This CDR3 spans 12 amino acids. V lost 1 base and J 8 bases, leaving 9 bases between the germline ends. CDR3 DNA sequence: TGTGCCAGCAGCTTGCGCCCCGGGGGCTACACCTTC. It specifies CASSLRPGGYTF.

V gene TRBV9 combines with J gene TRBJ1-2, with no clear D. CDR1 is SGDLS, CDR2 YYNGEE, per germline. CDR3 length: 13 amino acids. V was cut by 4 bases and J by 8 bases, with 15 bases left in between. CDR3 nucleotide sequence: TGTGCCAGCAGCACATATCCCGGGGAGGGCTACACCTTC. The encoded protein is CASSTYPGEGYTF.

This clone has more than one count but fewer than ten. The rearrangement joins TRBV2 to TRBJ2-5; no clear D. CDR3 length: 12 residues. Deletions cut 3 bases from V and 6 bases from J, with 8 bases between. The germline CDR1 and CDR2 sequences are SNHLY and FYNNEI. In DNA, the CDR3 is TGTGCCAGCAGTGACGCACTACAGACCCAGTACTTC. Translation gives CASSDALQTQYF.

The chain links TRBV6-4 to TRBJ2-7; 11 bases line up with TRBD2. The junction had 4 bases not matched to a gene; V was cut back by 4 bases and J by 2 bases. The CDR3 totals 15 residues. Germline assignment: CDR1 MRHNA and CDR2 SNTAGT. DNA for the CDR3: TGTGCCAGCAGTGGGCTAGCGGGAGGCCCCTACGAGCAGTACTTC. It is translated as CASSGLAGGPYEQYF.

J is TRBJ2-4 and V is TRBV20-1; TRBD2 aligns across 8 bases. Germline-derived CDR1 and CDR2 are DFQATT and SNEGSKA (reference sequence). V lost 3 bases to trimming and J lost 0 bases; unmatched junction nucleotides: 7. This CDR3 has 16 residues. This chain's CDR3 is CSASTSGELAKNIQYF. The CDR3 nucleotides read TGCAGTGCTAGTACTAGCGGTGAGCTAGCCAAAAACATTCAGTACTTC.

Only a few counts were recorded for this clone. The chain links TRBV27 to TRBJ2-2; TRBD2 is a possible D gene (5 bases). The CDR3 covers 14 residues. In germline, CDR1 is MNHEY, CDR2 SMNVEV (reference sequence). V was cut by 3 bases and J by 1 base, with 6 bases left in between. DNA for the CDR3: TGTGCCAGCAGTTTGGACTGGAACACCGGGGAGCTGTTTTTT. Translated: CASSLDWNTGELFF.

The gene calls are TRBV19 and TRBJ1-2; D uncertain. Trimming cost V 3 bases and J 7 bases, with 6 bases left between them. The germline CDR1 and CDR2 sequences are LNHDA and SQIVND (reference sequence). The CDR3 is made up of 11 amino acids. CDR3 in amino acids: CASSMGGGYTF. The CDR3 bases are TGTGCCAGTAGTATGGGAGGTGGCTACACCTTC.

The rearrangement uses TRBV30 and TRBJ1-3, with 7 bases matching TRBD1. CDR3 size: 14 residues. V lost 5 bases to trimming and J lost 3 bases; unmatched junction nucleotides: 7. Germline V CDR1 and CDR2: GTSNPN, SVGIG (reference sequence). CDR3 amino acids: CAWDLTGNGNTIYF. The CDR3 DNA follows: TGTGCCTGGGACTTGACAGGGAATGGAAACACCATATATTTT.

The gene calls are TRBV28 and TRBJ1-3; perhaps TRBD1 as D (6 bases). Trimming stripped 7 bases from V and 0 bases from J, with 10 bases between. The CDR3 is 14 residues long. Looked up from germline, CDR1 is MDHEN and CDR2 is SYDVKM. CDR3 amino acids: CASMDSYSGNTIYF. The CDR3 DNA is TGTGCCAGCATGGACAGCTACTCTGGAAACACCATATATTTT.

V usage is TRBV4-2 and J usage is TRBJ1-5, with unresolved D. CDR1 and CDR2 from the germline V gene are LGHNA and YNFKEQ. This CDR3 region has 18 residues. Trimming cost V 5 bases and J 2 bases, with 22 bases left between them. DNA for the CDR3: TGTGCCAGCAGCTATCTACCCGGTCCCGGAGCGGGCAATCAGCCCCAGCATTTT. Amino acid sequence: CASSYLPGPGAGNQPQHF.

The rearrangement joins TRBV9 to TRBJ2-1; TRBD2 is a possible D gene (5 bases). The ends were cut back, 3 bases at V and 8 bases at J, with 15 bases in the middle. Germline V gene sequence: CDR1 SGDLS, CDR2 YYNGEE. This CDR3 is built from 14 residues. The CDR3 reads CASSGEYERDEQFF. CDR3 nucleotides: TGTGCCAGCAGCGGAGAATACGAGAGGGATGAGCAGTTCTTC.

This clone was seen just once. Written as DNA, the CDR3 is TGTGCTAGTGGTTTGGTACGTGCAGGGGGCATCAACACTGAAGCTTTCTTT. It translates to CASGLVRAGGINTEAFF. The genes are TRBV12-5 and TRBJ1-1; 8 bases line up with TRBD1. CDR1 and CDR2 (germline): LGHNT, FRNRAP. CDR3 length equals 17 residues. V shed 0 bases, J shed 2 bases, and the junction held 8 bases outside the gene matches.

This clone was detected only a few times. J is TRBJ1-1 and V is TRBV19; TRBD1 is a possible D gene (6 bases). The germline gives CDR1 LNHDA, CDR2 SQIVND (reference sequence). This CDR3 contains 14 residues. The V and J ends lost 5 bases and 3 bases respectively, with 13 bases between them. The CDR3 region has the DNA TGTGCCAGTAGTGCAAACAGGGATTACACTGAAGCTTTCTTT. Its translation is CASSANRDYTEAFF.

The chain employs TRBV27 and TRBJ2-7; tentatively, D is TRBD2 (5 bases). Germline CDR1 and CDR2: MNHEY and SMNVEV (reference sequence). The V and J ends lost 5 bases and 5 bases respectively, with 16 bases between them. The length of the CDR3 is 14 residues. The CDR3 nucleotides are TGTGCCAGCAGTCCCCCTCGGAGGCTCCACGAGCAGTACTTC. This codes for CASSPPRRLHEQYF.

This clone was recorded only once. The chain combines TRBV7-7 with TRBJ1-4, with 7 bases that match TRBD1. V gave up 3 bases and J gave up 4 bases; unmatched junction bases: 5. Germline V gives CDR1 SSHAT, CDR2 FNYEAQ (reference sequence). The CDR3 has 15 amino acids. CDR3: CASSLRTGINEKLFF. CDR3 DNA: TGTGCCAGCAGCTTGCGGACAGGCATTAATGAAAAACTGTTTTTT.

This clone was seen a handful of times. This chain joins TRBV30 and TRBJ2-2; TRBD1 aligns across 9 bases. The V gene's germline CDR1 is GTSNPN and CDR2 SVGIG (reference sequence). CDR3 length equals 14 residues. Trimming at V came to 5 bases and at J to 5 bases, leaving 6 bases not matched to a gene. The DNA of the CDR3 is TGTGCCTGGGGGGGACAGGGTAGTACCGGGGAGCTGTTTTTT. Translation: CAWGGQGSTGELFF.

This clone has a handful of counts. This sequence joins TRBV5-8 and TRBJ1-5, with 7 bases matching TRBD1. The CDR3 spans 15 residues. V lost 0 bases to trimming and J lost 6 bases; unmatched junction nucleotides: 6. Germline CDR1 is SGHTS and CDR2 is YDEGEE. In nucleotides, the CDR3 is TGTGCCAGCAGCTTGGTGGACAGGCGTTTTCAGCCCCAGCATTTT. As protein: CASSLVDRRFQPQHF.

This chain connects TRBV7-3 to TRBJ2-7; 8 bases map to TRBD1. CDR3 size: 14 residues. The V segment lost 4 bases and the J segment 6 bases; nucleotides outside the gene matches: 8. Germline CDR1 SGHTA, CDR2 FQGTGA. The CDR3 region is CASSSAGTGGEQYF. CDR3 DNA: TGTGCCAGCAGCTCGGCTGGGACAGGCGGCGAGCAGTACTTC.

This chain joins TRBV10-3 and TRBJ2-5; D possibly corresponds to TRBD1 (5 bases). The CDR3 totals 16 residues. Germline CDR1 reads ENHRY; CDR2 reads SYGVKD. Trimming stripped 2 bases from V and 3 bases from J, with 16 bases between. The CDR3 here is CAISEDSSGRKETQYF. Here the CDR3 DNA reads TGTGCCATCAGTGAGGATTCCTCAGGGCGGAAAGAGACCCAGTACTTC.

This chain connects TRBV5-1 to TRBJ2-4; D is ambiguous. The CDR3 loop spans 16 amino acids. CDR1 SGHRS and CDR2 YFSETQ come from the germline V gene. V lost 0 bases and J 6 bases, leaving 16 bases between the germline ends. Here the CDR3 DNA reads TGCGCCAGCAGCTTGGCCGTTGGCAGTTCCACAAACATTCAGTACTTC. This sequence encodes CASSLAVGSSTNIQYF.

This chain's CDR3 is CASSIRDTQGPPQHF. In DNA form, the CDR3 reads TGTGCCAGTAGTATAAGGGACACCCAGGGGCCGCCCCAGCATTTT. The chain carries TRBV19 and TRBJ1-5; tentative D call: TRBD1 (6 bases). V lost 2 bases, J lost 9 bases, and 17 bases lay in between. CDR3 length: 15 residues. Germline V gives CDR1 LNHDA, CDR2 SQIVND (reference sequence). The complete variable domain, with remaining parts taken from reference TRBV19 and TRBJ1-5, reads DGGITQSPKYLFRKEGQNVTLSCEQNLNHDAMYWYRQDPGQGLRLIYYSQIVNDFQKGDIAEGYSVSREKKESFPLTVTSAQKNPTAFYLCASSIRDTQGPPQHFGDGTRLSIL.

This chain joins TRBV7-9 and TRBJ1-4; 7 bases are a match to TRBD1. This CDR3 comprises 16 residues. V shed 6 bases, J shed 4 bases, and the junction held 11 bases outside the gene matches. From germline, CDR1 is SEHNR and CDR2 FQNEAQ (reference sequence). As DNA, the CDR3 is TGTGCCAGCAGGGGGGAGTACGGGACAGTTAATGAAAAACTGTTTTTT. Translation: CASRGEYGTVNEKLFF.

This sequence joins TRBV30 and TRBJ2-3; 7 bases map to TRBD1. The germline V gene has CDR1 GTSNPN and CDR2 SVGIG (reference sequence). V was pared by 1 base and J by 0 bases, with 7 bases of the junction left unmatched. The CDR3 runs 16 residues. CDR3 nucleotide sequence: TGTGCCTGGAGTGGGTGGACAGGTACCAGCACAGATACGCAGTATTTT. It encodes CAWSGWTGTSTDTQYF.